These 12 T cell receptor beta chains were all obtained from the same sample, sequenced in a study of blood T cell repertoires in COVID-19 (TCRdb year 2020). Library generation was performed with the immunoSEQ multiplex PCR assay. TCRdb carries this immuneACCESS record with in-frame sequences only. Its versions omit some clonotypes, under half of them owing to an unresolved V gene in the studies checked, with the rest unexplained. For this sample the table gives about 320,000 clones, of which roughly 90% were detected only once. The top ten hold 5% to 7.5% of the sample. The sample taken for sequencing was peripheral blood. The receptors come from a man between 18 and 35 years old who had recovered from COVID-19.

This chain uses TRBV3-1 (or the pseudogene TRBV3-2) with TRBJ2-2; the D gene is possibly TRBD2 (5 bases). CDR3 length equals 15 residues. Trimming shortened V by 0 bases and J by 6 bases, and 11 bases separated the two germline ends. Germline V lookup: CDR1 LGHDT, CDR2 YNNKEL (reference sequence). In DNA form, the CDR3 reads TGTGCCAGCAGCCAAGATCGAGGGTATGCCGGGGAGCTGTTTTTT. Translated, it gives CASSQDRGYAGELFF.

This chain joins TRBV7-9 and TRBJ2-2; no reliable D call. Germline lookup yields CDR1 SEHNR and CDR2 FQNEAQ (reference sequence). Deletions cut 2 bases from V and 10 bases from J, with 11 bases between. The CDR3 is made up of 13 amino acids. CDR3 sequence: CASSLSVLKELFF. DNA for the CDR3: TGTGCCAGCAGCTTATCAGTTCTGAAGGAGCTGTTTTTT.

J is TRBJ2-1 and V is TRBV7-3; 16 bases are shared with TRBD2. The CDR3 spans 15 residues. Germline values: CDR1 SGHTA, CDR2 FQGTGA. Losses at the gene ends were 5 bases for V and 9 bases for J; bases not matched to a gene: 4. The CDR3 coding sequence is TGTGCCAGCAGCCTGGGACTAGCGGGAGGGGGTGAGCAGTTCTTC. This sequence encodes CASSLGLAGGGEQFF.

This clone was counted once. The V gene is TRBV3-1 (or the pseudogene TRBV3-2), the J gene TRBJ2-7; 9 bases are a match to TRBD2. The CDR3 has 16 residues. V shed 3 bases and J 0 bases; nucleotides not matched to a gene: 6. Germline CDR1 reads LGHDT; CDR2 reads YNNKEL (reference sequence). The CDR3 DNA reads TGTGCCAGCAGCCAGAGGGCTAGCGGGAACTCCTACGAGCAGTACTTC. Translation gives CASSQRASGNSYEQYF.

This clone came up a few times. This chain connects TRBV14 to TRBJ2-7, with D possibly TRBD1 on 6 matching bases. V lost 1 base, J lost 2 bases, and 15 bases lay in between. The CDR3 loop spans 16 amino acids. Germline CDR1 and CDR2: SGHDN and FVKESK. CDR3 in amino acids: CASSQGHLDRTYEQYF. CDR3 DNA: TGTGCCAGCAGCCAAGGCCATTTGGACAGAACCTACGAGCAGTACTTC.

CDR3 loop: CASSPPGRGDQPQHF. CDR3 DNA: TGTGCCAGCTCACCACCGGGAAGGGGCGACCAGCCCCAGCATTTT. V is TRBV18 and J is TRBJ1-5; tentatively, D is TRBD1 (5 bases). V lost 0 bases, J lost 7 bases, and 13 bases lay in between. The CDR3 runs 15 residues. Germline CDR1 and CDR2: KGHSH and LQKENI.

This rearrangement joins TRBV30 to TRBJ2-1, with TRBD2 identical over 8 bases. The CDR3 sequence is 16 residues long. CDR1 GTSNPN and CDR2 SVGIG come from the germline V gene (reference sequence). V lost 2 bases, J lost 4 bases, and 10 bases stayed unmatched. CDR3 nucleotides: TGTGCCTGGAGTCTTAGCGGGATGGGGGGGTACAATGAGCAGTTCTTC. Amino acids: CAWSLSGMGGYNEQFF.

The chain joins TRBV29-1 to TRBJ1-2, with D perhaps matching TRBD1 (6 bases). Germline loops: CDR1 SQVTM, CDR2 ANQGSEA. V shed 7 bases and J shed 4 bases, with 16 bases lying between them. The CDR3 extends over 13 amino acids. The CDR3 is CSAYKGVGYGYTF. CDR3 coding DNA: TGCAGCGCCTATAAGGGGGTTGGCTATGGCTACACCTTC.

The chain uses TRBV3-1 (or the pseudogene TRBV3-2) and TRBJ2-1; TRBD2 matches at 11 bases. The CDR3 is 17 residues long. Germline CDR1 reads LGHDT; CDR2 reads YNNKEL (reference sequence). V gave up 3 bases and J gave up 7 bases; unmatched junction bases: 11. The CDR3, as DNA: TGTGCCAGCAGCCAGGGAGTAGCGGGAGGGCCTAAGAATGAGCAGTTCTTC. Its translation is CASSQGVAGGPKNEQFF.

The rearrangement links TRBV4-1 to TRBJ1-5; 8 nucleotides agree with TRBD1. CDR1 is MGHRA, CDR2 YSYEKL, per germline. CDR3 length: 14 amino acids. The trim removed 4 bases at V and 7 bases at J, leaving 6 bases unmatched. CDR3 coding DNA: TGCGCCAGCAGCCCCCAGGGGGCTTGGCAGCCCCAGCATTTT. Protein: CASSPQGAWQPQHF.

This clone has a handful of counts. This chain joins TRBV6-1 and TRBJ1-5; perhaps TRBD1 as D (5 bases). This CDR3 is 16 amino acids long. Germline loops: CDR1 MNHNS, CDR2 SASEGT. With 1 base removed from V and 2 bases from J, the gap between germline ends came to 12 bases. CDR3 amino acids: CASSEVGRVGNQPQHF. The DNA of the CDR3 is TGTGCCAGCAGTGAAGTGGGGCGAGTGGGCAATCAGCCCCAGCATTTT.

The chain carries TRBV4-1 and TRBJ2-5; TRBD2 agrees at 11 bases. Germline V gene data show CDR1 as MGHRA and CDR2 as YSYEKL. V shed 7 bases, J shed 5 bases, and the junction held 18 bases outside the gene matches. The CDR3 loop spans 18 amino acids. CDR3 loop: CASTPESSGGEMWETQYF. The CDR3, as DNA: TGCGCCAGCACCCCCGAGAGTAGCGGGGGGGAAATGTGGGAGACCCAGTACTTC.